This TCR beta chain was captured in a study of graft-versus-host responses after intestinal transplantation. In the study overall: Among the recipients, transplants were multivisceral, liver-intestinal, or isolated intestinal. Following induction with anti-thymocyte globulin, all recipients were given tacrolimus and steroids for two to four years. Study-wide points: After transplant, early declines in HvG clones were associated with peak levels of circulating GvH clones. Some GvH clones appeared in ileal mucosa or blood before recipient bone marrow.

Losses at the gene ends were 5 bases for V and 8 bases for J; bases not matched to a gene: 6. Germline V gene data show CDR1 as SGHRS and CDR2 as YFSETQ. CDR3 length: 13 amino acids. TCRdb's table, derived via immunoSEQ multiplex PCR, lists solely in-frame clones and lacks some. The repertoire has 25,000 to 35,000 clones, roughly 80% of them found once; the top ten carry approximately 20%. In the case of this clone: Its matching antigen is unknown.

Sequencing was performed on unstimulated CD8+ T cells sorted from spleen or lymph node cells, taken before intestinal transplant. This receptor was obtained from a human donor who received an intestinal transplant. The V gene is TRBV5-1, the J gene TRBJ1-4; 7 bases are shared with TRBD1. DNA for the CDR3: TGCGCCAGCAGAGACAGGGCGGACGAAAAACTGTTTTTT. Encoded protein: CASRDRADEKLFF. The full variable domain, completed using reference TRBV5-1 and TRBJ1-4, is KAGVTQTPRYLIKTRGQQVTLSCSPISGHRSVSWYQQTPGQGLQFLFEYFSETQRNKGNFPGRFSGRQFSNSRSEMNVSTLELGDSALYLCASRDRADEKLFFGSGTQLSVL.